This entry lists 27 T cell receptor beta chains sequenced from one sample in a study of T cell changes during pregnancy in multiple sclerosis. Libraries were prepared by immunoSEQ multiplex PCR; TCRdb keeps only in-frame clonotypes and omits some of them. The profile shows about 50,000 clones, roughly 95% of them singletons. The specimen was CD4+ T cells from peripheral blood mononuclear cells, collected in the third trimester of pregnancy. Receptors originate from a female donor with multiple sclerosis, enrolled in a pregnancy study.

This chain uses TRBV7-9 with TRBJ1-6; TRBD1 matches at 8 bases. This CDR3 is built from 14 residues. Germline-derived CDR1 and CDR2 are SEHNR and FQNEAQ (reference sequence). Losses at the gene ends were 1 base for V and 9 bases for J; bases not matched to a gene: 2. The CDR3 coding sequence is TGTGCCAGCAGCTTAGGGACAGGGCTTTCACCCCTCCACTTT. It is translated as CASSLGTGLSPLHF.

In this sample, this clone turned up a few times. The rearrangement uses TRBV15 and TRBJ1-1, with D unresolved. Germline CDR1 and CDR2: LNHNV and YYDKDF (reference sequence). Trimming took 3 bases from V and 1 from J, leaving 12 bases between them. This CDR3 has 15 amino acids. In DNA, the CDR3 is TGTGCCACCAGCAGGTCCCAGACACAGAACACTGAAGCTTTCTTT. It yields the protein CATSRSQTQNTEAFF.

The chain uses TRBV20-1 and TRBJ1-6, with 8 bases matching TRBD1. Per germline, CDR1 DFQATT and CDR2 SNEGSKA (reference sequence). The CDR3 spans 11 residues. CDR3: CRDRDDSPLHF. The CDR3 DNA follows: TGCAGGGACAGGGACGATTCACCCCTCCACTTT.

V usage is TRBV7-9 and J usage is TRBJ1-6, with unresolved D. The CDR3 sequence is 14 residues long. Germline CDR1 and CDR2: SEHNR and FQNEAQ (reference sequence). Deletions cut 5 bases from V and 10 bases from J, with 15 bases between. CDR3 nucleotide sequence: TGTGCCAGCAGCAGACCGGTTCCGGGGTCACCCCTCCACTTT. Amino acids: CASSRPVPGSPLHF.

The rearrangement joins TRBV20-1 to TRBJ2-5; no clear D. The CDR3 loop spans 11 amino acids. V lost 6 bases and J lost 4, with 9 bases in between. Germline CDR1 and CDR2: DFQATT and SNEGSKA (reference sequence). The CDR3 DNA reads TGCAGTGCCCCGTTCGGAGAGACCCAGTACTTC. Its protein product is CSAPFGETQYF.

V gene TRBV5-1 combines with J gene TRBJ2-7; 9 bases fit TRBD1. J was trimmed by 5 bases and V by 4 bases; bases with no gene match: 7. The CDR3 loop spans 14 amino acids. CDR1 SGHRS and CDR2 YFSETQ come from the germline V gene. The CDR3 DNA reads TGCGCCAGCAGCCTGGGACAGGGAACCCACGAGCAGTACTTC. This sequence encodes CASSLGQGTHEQYF. The variable domain in full, completed from reference TRBV5-1 and TRBJ2-7, reads KAGVTQTPRYLIKTRGQQVTLSCSPISGHRSVSWYQQTPGQGLQFLFEYFSETQRNKGNFPGRFSGRQFSNSRSEMNVSTLELGDSALYLCASSLGQGTHEQYFGPGTRLTVT.

V and J are TRBV4-2 and TRBJ2-1, with a tentative D call TRBD2 (7 bases). V gave up 6 bases and J gave up 0 bases, with 12 bases separating them. Germline V lookup: CDR1 LGHNA, CDR2 YNFKEQ. CDR3 length: 15 amino acids. DNA for the CDR3: TGTGCCAGCAGTCCCGGGGGGCACTCCTACAATGAGCAGTTCTTC. Translating it yields CASSPGGHSYNEQFF.

This clone came up once. This sequence joins TRBV9 and TRBJ1-1; D gene ambiguous. This CDR3 region has 15 residues. V shed 1 base and J shed 3 bases, with 13 bases lying between them. In germline, CDR1 is SGDLS, CDR2 YYNGEE. CDR3: CASSVSRSLDTEAFF. DNA of the CDR3: TGTGCCAGCAGCGTATCACGGTCCTTGGACACTGAAGCTTTCTTT.

This rearrangement joins TRBV6-5 to TRBJ2-1; TRBD2 aligns across 11 bases. Germline lookup yields CDR1 MNHEY and CDR2 SVGAGI. Germline trimming cut 8 bases from V and 7 bases from J; bases unmatched to any gene: 7. The CDR3 contains 14 residues. As DNA, the CDR3 is TGTGCCAGCCGTCTAGCGGGAGGTCCGAATGAGCAGTTCTTC. Protein sequence: CASRLAGGPNEQFF.

This clone has a single count. The rearrangement joins TRBV18 to TRBJ2-5; D is perhaps TRBD2 (5 bases). Trimming pared 3 bases from V and 5 bases from J, leaving 25 bases between. Germline CDR1 KGHSH, CDR2 LQKENI. The CDR3 spans 18 residues. The CDR3 DNA reads as TGTGCCAGCTCACCGAGGGTTAGTGGGGTGGCGCCACAGGAGACCCAGTACTTC. Translation gives CASSPRVSGVAPQETQYF.

The rearrangement links TRBV5-6 to TRBJ2-2; 8 nucleotides align to TRBD1. J lost 4 bases, V lost 0 bases, and 5 bases had no gene match. Germline lookup yields CDR1 SGHDT and CDR2 YYEEEE. The CDR3 runs to 16 residues. This CDR3 reads CASSLAGTGITGELFF. The CDR3 bases are TGTGCCAGCAGCTTGGCCGGGACAGGAATCACCGGGGAGCTGTTTTTT.

The rearrangement links TRBV6-9 to TRBJ1-5; perhaps TRBD1 as D (6 bases). From germline, CDR1 is MNHGY and CDR2 SVAAGI. V was trimmed by 6 bases and J by 4 bases, leaving 19 bases between them. This CDR3 is built from 16 residues. This CDR3 reads CASSRGEGETNQPQHF. The CDR3, as DNA: TGTGCCAGCAGCCGGGGGGAGGGGGAAACGAATCAGCCCCAGCATTTT.

V gene TRBV18 combines with J gene TRBJ2-2, with 9 bases matching TRBD2. The V segment lost 6 bases and the J segment 0 bases; nucleotides outside the gene matches: 17. This CDR3 is 20 amino acids long. CDR1 KGHSH and CDR2 LQKENI come from the germline V gene. CDR3 DNA sequence: TGTGCCAGCTCCCAGCTCAACCGAGCGGGGGGCCTAGCGAACACCGGGGAGCTGTTTTTT. Residues: CASSQLNRAGGLANTGELFF.

The chain uses TRBV5-5 and TRBJ1-4; D remains unclear. V was pared by 3 bases and J by 0 bases, with 12 bases between. Germline lookup yields CDR1 SGHKS and CDR2 YYEKEE (reference sequence). The CDR3 has 16 amino acids. In DNA, the CDR3 is TGTGCCAGCAGCTACGCGAGCGCTCCAACTAATGAAAAACTGTTTTTT. Amino acid sequence: CASSYASAPTNEKLFF.

The V call is TRBV7-3, the J call TRBJ1-1; weak D call: TRBD1 (6 bases). Germline values: CDR1 SGHTA, CDR2 FQGTGA. This CDR3 spans 16 amino acids. The V gene lost 5 bases and the J gene lost 3 bases, with 19 bases spanning the gap. For the CDR3, the DNA is TGTGCCAGCAGCCGTACCGGGGGGGCGATGGACACTGAAGCTTTCTTT. This gives the protein CASSRTGGAMDTEAFF.

This clone was found once. This chain links TRBV28 with TRBJ2-3; the match to TRBD2 covers 7 bases. CDR3 length equals 15 residues. Germline V CDR1 and CDR2: MDHEN, SYDVKM. V lost 2 bases to trimming and J lost 6 bases; unmatched junction nucleotides: 8. The CDR3 nucleotides read TGTGCCAGCAGTTTACCCCCCGGGGGGAGGGATACGCAGTATTTT. This encodes CASSLPPGGRDTQYF.

The chain couples TRBV5-4 to TRBJ1-2, with 9 bases lining up with TRBD1. The trim removed 5 bases at V and 7 bases at J, leaving 12 bases unmatched. CDR3 length: 15 amino acids. Per germline, CDR1 SGHNT and CDR2 YYREEE (reference sequence). CDR3 bases: TGTGCCAGCAGGTTCACAGGGGGCGCCTTGTCTGGCTACACCTTC. Its translation is CASRFTGGALSGYTF. Full variable domain (rest looked up from reference TRBV5-4 and TRBJ1-2): ETGVTQSPTHLIKTRGQQVTLRCSSQSGHNTVSWYQQALGQGPQFIFQYYREEENGRGNFPPRFSGLQFPNYSSELNVNALELDDSALYLCASRFTGGALSGYTFGSGTRLTVV.

There are a few counts of this clone. The V call is TRBV7-8, the J call TRBJ1-1; D ambiguous. CDR1 is SGHVS, CDR2 FQNEAQ, per germline. Trimming took 1 base from V and 2 from J, leaving 5 bases between them. There are 13 residues in the CDR3. This chain's CDR3 is CASSLELNTEAFF. The CDR3 region has the DNA TGTGCCAGCAGCTTAGAGCTTAACACTGAAGCTTTCTTT. The whole variable domain, filled in from reference TRBV7-8 and TRBJ1-1, reads GAGVSQSPRYKVAKRGQDVALRCDPISGHVSLFWYQQALGQGPEFLTYFQNEAQLDKSGLPSDRFFAERPEGSVSTLKIQRTQQEDSAVYLCASSLELNTEAFFGQGTRLTVV.

The chain uses TRBV7-3 and TRBJ1-1; D may be TRBD1 (5 bases). CDR1 SGHTA and CDR2 FQGTGA come from the germline V gene. Between the trimmed V and J ends, which lost 5 bases and 8 bases, there was a span of 15 bases. The CDR3 loop spans 13 amino acids. The CDR3 nucleotides are TGTGCCAGCAGCCCTGATTCTAAGGGGGAAGCTTTCTTT. Amino acid sequence: CASSPDSKGEAFF.

This clone has just a few counts. The V and J genes are TRBV7-8 and TRBJ1-2; D possibly corresponds to TRBD1 (6 bases). This CDR3 is 15 amino acids long. From germline, CDR1 is SGHVS and CDR2 FQNEAQ. The V end lost 4 bases, the J end lost 6 bases, and 18 bases lay between the germline ends. CDR3 coding DNA: TGTGCCAGCAGCTCACAGGGTCTCGGAACTCATGGCTACACCTTC. This encodes CASSSQGLGTHGYTF.

The chain recombines TRBV29-1 with TRBJ2-2; D gene uncertain. Germline V gene lookup returns CDR1 SQVTM and CDR2 ANQGSEA. This CDR3 has 13 residues. With 4 bases removed from V and 6 bases from J, the gap between germline ends came to 12 bases. The CDR3 DNA reads as TGCAGCGTTGTCTCTATTTTTGCCGGGGAGCTGTTTTTT. Its translation is CSVVSIFAGELFF.

The chain links TRBV19 to TRBJ2-3; 7 bases map to TRBD1. V lost 6 bases, J lost 3 bases, and 6 bases stayed unmatched. Germline V gene lookup returns CDR1 LNHDA and CDR2 SQIVND (reference sequence). The CDR3 consists of 14 residues. The CDR3 sequence is CASSPGQHTDTQYF. The CDR3 DNA is TGTGCCAGTAGCCCGGGACAGCATACAGATACGCAGTATTTT.

This clone was seen only once. The V call is TRBV19, the J call TRBJ2-1; 13 bases are a match to TRBD2. J gave up 6 bases and V 6 bases, and 5 bases lay outside the gene matches. The CDR3 spans 15 residues. CDR1 is LNHDA, CDR2 SQIVND, per germline (reference sequence). The CDR3 region is CASRKTSGGANEQFF. The DNA for the CDR3 is TGTGCCAGTAGAAAAACTAGCGGGGGGGCCAATGAGCAGTTCTTC.

The CDR3 spells CASSIRATNEKLFF. In nucleotides, the CDR3 is TGTGCCAGTAGTATCAGGGCAACTAATGAAAAACTGTTTTTT. The gene calls are TRBV19 and TRBJ1-4; maybe TRBD1 (5 bases). Per germline, CDR1 LNHDA and CDR2 SQIVND (reference sequence). The CDR3 contains 14 residues. Deletions cut 3 bases from V and 0 bases from J, with 5 bases between. Filled out from reference TRBV19 and TRBJ1-4, the complete variable domain reads DGGITQSPKYLFRKEGQNVTLSCEQNLNHDAMYWYRQDPGQGLRLIYYSQIVNDFQKGDIAEGYSVSREKKESFPLTVTSAQKNPTAFYLCASSIRATNEKLFFGSGTQLSVL.

V is TRBV30 and J is TRBJ1-1; D may be TRBD1 (5 bases). Per the germline V gene, CDR1 is GTSNPN and CDR2 is SVGIG (reference sequence). The CDR3 runs 15 residues. V lost 0 bases and J 5 bases, leaving 16 bases between the germline ends. Here the CDR3 reads CAWSVPRAGRTEAFF. The CDR3 region has the DNA TGTGCCTGGAGTGTACCCCGGGCAGGGAGGACTGAAGCTTTCTTT.

This chain joins TRBV5-1 and TRBJ2-2, with TRBD1 matching over 8 bases. V was clipped by 1 base and J by 8 bases; unmatched bases: 10. Germline-derived CDR1 and CDR2 are SGHRS and YFSETQ. The CDR3 length is 16 residues. The CDR3 region has the DNA TGCGCCAGCAGCTTGCAGGGGGCCCAGGTTCGTGGGGAGCTGTTTTTT. As protein: CASSLQGAQVRGELFF.

V gene TRBV11-2 combines with J gene TRBJ2-1, with a possible D match to TRBD2 (6 bases). Trimming shortened V by 2 bases and J by 4 bases, and 12 bases separated the two germline ends. The CDR3 contains 15 residues. Germline loops: CDR1 SGHAT, CDR2 FQNNGV. The CDR3 DNA is TGTGCCAGCAGCTTACCCTTGACTAGTTACAATGAGCAGTTCTTC. Amino acids: CASSLPLTSYNEQFF.